The rows below give T cell receptor beta chains drawn from one sample of a study of cytomegalovirus exposure and HLA in healthy donors. Profiled with immunoSEQ multiplex PCR; TCRdb holds only in-frame clones, not every one. In the table there are fewer than 200,000 clones, around 80% of which are singletons. The source material was PBMCs. These receptors were obtained from a woman in her 50s in good health and CMV-seropositive. Both conserved end residues are part of each CDR3. The order of the fields is D gene, J gene, clone size, V gene, CDR3 DNA, CDR3 protein. D genes are given only for firm matches. Some rows have no size entry. The others give once, few or many, or a class for an expanded clone.

d_gene: TRBD2
j_gene: TRBJ2-7
abundance: .
v_gene: TRBV5-5
CDR3nt: TGTGCCAGCAGCGCGACCCCGCGGGGGGGCGACGAGCAGTACTTC
CDR3aa: CASSATPRGGDEQYF

d_gene: TRBD2
j_gene: TRBJ2-3
abundance: .
v_gene: TRBV11-1
CDR3nt: TGTGCCAGCAGCTTTAACGGGAGGGCCGTCGCAGATACGCAGTATTTT
CDR3aa: CASSFNGRAVADTQYF

d_gene: TRBD2
j_gene: TRBJ2-5
abundance: .
v_gene: TRBV6-5
CDR3nt: TGTGCCAGCAGCCCTCGGGGCCCCGCGGGAGAGACTCAGTACTTC
CDR3aa: CASSPRGPAGETQYF

d_gene: .
j_gene: TRBJ1-2
abundance: .
v_gene: TRBV28
CDR3nt: TGTGCCAGTCTCCCTTACTCTAACTATGGCTACACCTTC
CDR3aa: CASLPYSNYGYTF

d_gene: .
j_gene: TRBJ2-2
abundance: .
v_gene: TRBV11-2
CDR3nt: TGTGCCAGCAACTTAGTAGGGGAGCTGTTTTTT
CDR3aa: CASNLVGELFF

d_gene: .
j_gene: TRBJ1-2
abundance: .
v_gene: TRBV19
CDR3nt: TGTGCCAGTAGTATAGGGGCGGCGGGCCACTATGGCTACACCTTC
CDR3aa: CASSIGAAGHYGYTF

d_gene: .
j_gene: TRBJ1-5
abundance: few
v_gene: TRBV4-2
CDR3nt: TGTGCCAGCAGCCAAGAGAGTACGGGACATAGCAATCAGCCCCAGCATTTT
CDR3aa: CASSQESTGHSNQPQHF

d_gene: .
j_gene: TRBJ1-2
abundance: .
v_gene: TRBV4-3
CDR3nt: TGCGCCAGCAGCCAAGATTACGCAGCAGGAGGTGGCTACACCTTC
CDR3aa: CASSQDYAAGGGYTF

d_gene: TRBD1
j_gene: TRBJ1-2
abundance: .
v_gene: TRBV2
CDR3nt: TGTGCCAGCAGACAGGGGGACTATGGCTACACCTTC
CDR3aa: CASRQGDYGYTF

d_gene: TRBD2
j_gene: TRBJ2-5
abundance: .
v_gene: TRBV9
CDR3nt: TGTGCCAGCAGCTTCAGCGGGGGGGCGTCTCTGGAGACCCAGTACTTC
CDR3aa: CASSFSGGASLETQYF

d_gene: .
j_gene: TRBJ2-1
abundance: .
v_gene: TRBV5-4
CDR3nt: TGTGCCAGCAGCTTCGGAAGTAGCGGAGTGAATGAGCAGTTCTTC
CDR3aa: CASSFGSSGVNEQFF

d_gene: TRBD1
j_gene: TRBJ1-1
abundance: .
v_gene: TRBV5-4
CDR3nt: TGTGCCAGCAGAGGGACAGTGAACACTGAAGCTTTCTTT
CDR3aa: CASRGTVNTEAFF

d_gene: TRBD2
j_gene: TRBJ2-7
abundance: .
v_gene: TRBV9
CDR3nt: TGTGCCAGCAGCGTGGACGTACTAGCGGGAGGAAACGAGCAGTACTTC
CDR3aa: CASSVDVLAGGNEQYF

d_gene: .
j_gene: TRBJ2-7
abundance: .
v_gene: TRBV18
CDR3nt: TGTGCCAGCTCCCAATCCGGACTCCCCTACGAGCAGTACTTC
CDR3aa: CASSQSGLPYEQYF

d_gene: .
j_gene: TRBJ1-1
abundance: .
v_gene: TRBV7-9
CDR3nt: TGTGCCAGCAGCCGCGAGGTTTCAAGTGAAGCTTTCTTT
CDR3aa: CASSREVSSEAFF

d_gene: .
j_gene: TRBJ1-2
abundance: .
v_gene: TRBV19
CDR3nt: TGTGCCAGTAGCCCCCTCTCAACGCAAGTAGCCACGGGCTACACCTTC
CDR3aa: CASSPLSTQVATGYTF

d_gene: .
j_gene: TRBJ1-5
abundance: .
v_gene: TRBV19
CDR3nt: TGTGCCAGCAACAGGGCCAGCAATCAGCCCCAGCATTTT
CDR3aa: CASNRASNQPQHF

d_gene: TRBD2
j_gene: TRBJ2-7
abundance: .
v_gene: TRBV7-9
CDR3nt: TGTGCCAGCAGCTTTGCCCGGTCGAGCGGGACCTACGAGCAGTACTTC
CDR3aa: CASSFARSSGTYEQYF

d_gene: TRBD2
j_gene: TRBJ2-7
abundance: once
v_gene: TRBV11-2
CDR3nt: TGTGCCAGCAGCTTAAGCCAGACTAGCGGGGGGTACGAGCAGTACTTC
CDR3aa: CASSLSQTSGGYEQYF

d_gene: .
j_gene: TRBJ2-3
abundance: .
v_gene: TRBV5-4
CDR3nt: TGTGCCAGCAGGGGGGGACCCACAGATACGCAGTATTTT
CDR3aa: CASRGGPTDTQYF

d_gene: .
j_gene: TRBJ2-2
abundance: few
v_gene: TRBV29-1
CDR3nt: TGCAGCGCCTCCCCGGGGACTCATCACACCGGGGAGCTGTTTTTT
CDR3aa: CSASPGTHHTGELFF

d_gene: TRBD1
j_gene: TRBJ2-7
abundance: .
v_gene: TRBV28
CDR3nt: TGTGCCAGCTCGGGACAGAGCACCTACGAGCAGTACTTC
CDR3aa: CASSGQSTYEQYF

d_gene: TRBD2
j_gene: TRBJ2-2
abundance: .
v_gene: TRBV27
CDR3nt: TGTGCCAGCACCGTCCTAGCGGGAGGTCGTACCGGGGAGCTGTTTTTT
CDR3aa: CASTVLAGGRTGELFF

d_gene: TRBD1
j_gene: TRBJ2-7
abundance: .
v_gene: TRBV5-4
CDR3nt: TGTGCCAGCAGCCCCGGACAGGGTGTCCCCTACGAGCAGTACTTC
CDR3aa: CASSPGQGVPYEQYF

d_gene: TRBD1
j_gene: TRBJ2-7
abundance: .
v_gene: TRBV11-3
CDR3nt: TGTGCCAGCAGCTTAGTTGGCTGGGACAGTTTCTACGAGCAGTACTTC
CDR3aa: CASSLVGWDSFYEQYF

d_gene: .
j_gene: TRBJ2-7
abundance: .
v_gene: TRBV30
CDR3nt: TGTGCCTGGAGTCGGGGTCCCTACGAGCAGTACTTC
CDR3aa: CAWSRGPYEQYF

d_gene: TRBD2
j_gene: TRBJ2-3
abundance: few
v_gene: TRBV4-2
CDR3nt: TGTGCCAGCAGCCAAGGGAGTAGCGGGAAAGGGACAGATACGCAGTATTTT
CDR3aa: CASSQGSSGKGTDTQYF

d_gene: .
j_gene: TRBJ2-1
abundance: once
v_gene: TRBV27
CDR3nt: TGTGCCAGCAGTTTATTGGTCCGGGCACGGGGGAACAATGAGCAGTTCTTC
CDR3aa: CASSLLVRARGNNEQFF

d_gene: .
j_gene: TRBJ2-7
abundance: .
v_gene: TRBV5-1
CDR3nt: TGCGCCAGCATCACAGGGTTCCCCTACGAGCAGTACTTC
CDR3aa: CASITGFPYEQYF

d_gene: TRBD2
j_gene: TRBJ2-1
abundance: once
v_gene: TRBV29-1
CDR3nt: TGCAGCGTTGCCCTATTCGTTCAGCGGGAGAGGAGGAATGAGCAGTTCTTC
CDR3aa: CSVALFVQRERRNEQFF

d_gene: .
j_gene: TRBJ2-7
abundance: .
v_gene: TRBV2
CDR3nt: TGTGCCAGCAGTGAATTGGCTAGCGCCGCCTACGAGCAGTACTTC
CDR3aa: CASSELASAAYEQYF

d_gene: .
j_gene: TRBJ1-4
abundance: .
v_gene: TRBV7-9
CDR3nt: TGTTCCAGCAGCCCTGGTTTTGGGCGCGAAAAACTGTTTTTT
CDR3aa: CSSSPGFGREKLFF

d_gene: .
j_gene: TRBJ1-5
abundance: .
v_gene: TRBV4-3
CDR3nt: TGCGCCAGCAGCCAAGATCCTAGCCAGCCCCAGCATTTT
CDR3aa: CASSQDPSQPQHF

d_gene: .
j_gene: TRBJ2-1
abundance: .
v_gene: TRBV4-2
CDR3nt: TGTGCCAGCAGCCAAGATTTCAGGACTCCAAAAAAGCAGTTCTTC
CDR3aa: CASSQDFRTPKKQFF

d_gene: TRBD2
j_gene: TRBJ2-7
abundance: few
v_gene: TRBV5-4
CDR3nt: TGTGCCAGCAGCTTGTTAGCGGGAGGAGTAAGTAGCGAGCAGTACTTC
CDR3aa: CASSLLAGGVSSEQYF

d_gene: TRBD1
j_gene: TRBJ2-4
abundance: .
v_gene: TRBV2
CDR3nt: TGTGCCAGCAGATTAATAACAGGGGTGACCAAAAACATTCAGTACTTC
CDR3aa: CASRLITGVTKNIQYF

d_gene: .
j_gene: TRBJ1-2
abundance: .
v_gene: TRBV6-5
CDR3nt: TGTGCCAGCAGTTACCTGGCAGGGGATGGCTACACCTTC
CDR3aa: CASSYLAGDGYTF

d_gene: .
j_gene: TRBJ1-2
abundance: few
v_gene: TRBV6-4
CDR3nt: TGTGCCAGCAGCCAAGGGGCAGCCTATGGCTACACCTTC
CDR3aa: CASSQGAAYGYTF

d_gene: .
j_gene: TRBJ2-5
abundance: .
v_gene: TRBV28
CDR3nt: TGTGCCAGCAGTTTTCGGGTAGAGACCCAGTACTTC
CDR3aa: CASSFRVETQYF

d_gene: .
j_gene: TRBJ2-7
abundance: .
v_gene: TRBV5-7
CDR3nt: TGTGCCAGCACCTCGGGAGACACCTGGGACGAGCAGTACTTC
CDR3aa: CASTSGDTWDEQYF

d_gene: TRBD2
j_gene: TRBJ2-2
abundance: .
v_gene: TRBV5-6
CDR3nt: TGTGCCAGCGCCCCTCGGCTAGCGGTTAACACCGGGGAGCTGTTTTTT
CDR3aa: CASAPRLAVNTGELFF

d_gene: TRBD1
j_gene: TRBJ1-2
abundance: once
v_gene: TRBV5-4
CDR3nt: TGTGCCAGCAGCTCTTCGGCAGGGGGGAGGAACTATGGCTACACCTTC
CDR3aa: CASSSSAGGRNYGYTF

d_gene: .
j_gene: TRBJ1-6
abundance: once
v_gene: TRBV19
CDR3nt: TGTGCCAGTAGTATGACAGACTCGAGCTCCTATAATTCCCCCCTCCACTTT
CDR3aa: CASSMTDSSSYNSPLHF

d_gene: .
j_gene: TRBJ1-6
abundance: .
v_gene: TRBV7-9
CDR3nt: TGTGCCAGCAGCTTTGGGGCACCTGACGCCCTCCACTTT
CDR3aa: CASSFGAPDALHF

d_gene: .
j_gene: TRBJ1-1
abundance: .
v_gene: TRBV5-1
CDR3nt: TGCGCCAGCAGCTTGGTCCCGGGGATGAACACTGAAGCTTTCTTT
CDR3aa: CASSLVPGMNTEAFF

d_gene: .
j_gene: TRBJ1-2
abundance: .
v_gene: TRBV7-9
CDR3nt: TGTGCCAGCAGCTTAAGGGGTTTGGGCTACACCTTC
CDR3aa: CASSLRGLGYTF

d_gene: .
j_gene: TRBJ2-7
abundance: .
v_gene: TRBV4-3
CDR3nt: TGCGCCAGCAGCCAAGACTACGCGGGGGCGTCCTACGAGCAGTACTTC
CDR3aa: CASSQDYAGASYEQYF

d_gene: .
j_gene: TRBJ2-2
abundance: .
v_gene: TRBV5-1
CDR3nt: TGCGCCAGCAGCGTGGACGGGAACACCGGGGAGCTGTTTTTT
CDR3aa: CASSVDGNTGELFF

d_gene: TRBD2
j_gene: TRBJ2-1
abundance: .
v_gene: TRBV9
CDR3nt: TGTGCCAGCAGCGTCCCGGGACTAGGAGGAGATGAGCAGTTCTTC
CDR3aa: CASSVPGLGGDEQFF

d_gene: .
j_gene: TRBJ2-1
abundance: .
v_gene: TRBV6-5
CDR3nt: TGTGCCAGCAGTTACCAGGGGTTAAGCTCCTACAATGAGCAGTTCTTC
CDR3aa: CASSYQGLSSYNEQFF

d_gene: TRBD1
j_gene: TRBJ1-2
abundance: .
v_gene: TRBV7-8
CDR3nt: TGTGCCAGCAGCTTAGGAGGGACAGGACCCTATGGTGGCTACACCTTC
CDR3aa: CASSLGGTGPYGGYTF

d_gene: .
j_gene: TRBJ2-3
abundance: .
v_gene: TRBV5-1
CDR3nt: TGCGCCAGCAGCTTGGACGGGACTAGCACAGATACGCAGTATTTT
CDR3aa: CASSLDGTSTDTQYF

d_gene: .
j_gene: TRBJ1-1
abundance: .
v_gene: TRBV7-2
CDR3nt: TGTGCCAGCAGCCCCCGAGCCCGGGAGGGCACTGAAGCTTTCTTT
CDR3aa: CASSPRAREGTEAFF

d_gene: .
j_gene: TRBJ1-1
abundance: .
v_gene: TRBV6-5
CDR3nt: TGTGCCAGCAGTTACTCGGGAGTTATGAACACTGAAGCTTTCTTT
CDR3aa: CASSYSGVMNTEAFF